This T cell receptor (beta chain) originates from a study of patients and donors after allogeneic stem cell transplantation. In germline, CDR1 is SGHVS, CDR2 FNYEAQ. The CDR3 length is 19 residues. V lost 5 bases and J lost 0; bases outside the gene matches: 13. Each CDR3 protein is one row after TCRdb ran MiXCR on the RT-PCR reads. The sample consists of 2,500 to 3,000 distinct CDR3 sequences, roughly 4.3% of them appearing once. This clonotype appeared many times. This clonotype was sampled from a human donor who was either an allogeneic HSCT recipient or a stem cell or donor lymphocyte infusion donor (not recorded which). It is not recorded whose cells these are; they may come from a transplant donor. The rearrangement links TRBV7-6 to TRBJ2-3; 11 nucleotides align to TRBD2. The sequencing sample was made of blood, either unsorted or a sorted T cell fraction (not recorded which). The CDR3 sequence is CASSPELAGEYSSTDTQYF. CDR3 in DNA: TGTGCCAGCAGCCCAGAACTAGCGGGAGAGTACTCTAGCACAGATACGCAGTATTTT.